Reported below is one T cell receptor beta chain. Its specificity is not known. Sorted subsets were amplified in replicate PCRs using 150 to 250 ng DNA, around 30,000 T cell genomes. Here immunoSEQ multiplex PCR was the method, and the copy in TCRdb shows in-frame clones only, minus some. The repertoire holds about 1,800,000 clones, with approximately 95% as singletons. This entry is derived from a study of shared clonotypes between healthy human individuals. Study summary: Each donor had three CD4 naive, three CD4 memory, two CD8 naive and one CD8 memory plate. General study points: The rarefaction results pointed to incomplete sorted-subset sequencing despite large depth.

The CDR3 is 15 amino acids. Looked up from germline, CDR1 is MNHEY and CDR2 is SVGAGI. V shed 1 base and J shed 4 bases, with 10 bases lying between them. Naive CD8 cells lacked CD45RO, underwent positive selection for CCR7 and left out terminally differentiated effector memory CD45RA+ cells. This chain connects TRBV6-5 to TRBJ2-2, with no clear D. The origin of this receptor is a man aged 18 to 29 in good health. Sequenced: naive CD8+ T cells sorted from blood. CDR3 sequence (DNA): TGTGCCAGCAGTTACTTCTCCTCGGGCACCGGGGAGCTGTTTTTT. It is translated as CASSYFSSGTGELFF.